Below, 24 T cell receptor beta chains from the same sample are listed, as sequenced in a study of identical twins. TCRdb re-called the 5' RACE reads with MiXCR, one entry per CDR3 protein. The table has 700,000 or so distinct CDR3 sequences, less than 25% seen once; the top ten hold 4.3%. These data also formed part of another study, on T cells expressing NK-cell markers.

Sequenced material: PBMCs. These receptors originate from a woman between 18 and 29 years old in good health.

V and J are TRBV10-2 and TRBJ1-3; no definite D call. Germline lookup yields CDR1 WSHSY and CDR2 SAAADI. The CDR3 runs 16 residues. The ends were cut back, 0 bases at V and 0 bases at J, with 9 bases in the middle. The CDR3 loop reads CASSESGLLSGNTIYF. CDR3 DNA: TGCGCCAGCAGTGAGTCAGGGCTTCTCTCTGGAAACACCATATATTTT.

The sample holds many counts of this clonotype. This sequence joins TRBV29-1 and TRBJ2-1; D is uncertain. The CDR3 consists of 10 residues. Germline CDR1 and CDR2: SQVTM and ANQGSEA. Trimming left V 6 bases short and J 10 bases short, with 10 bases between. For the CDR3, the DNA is TGCAGCGTGGAGCGAGGCGAGCAGTTCTTC. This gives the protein CSVERGEQFF.

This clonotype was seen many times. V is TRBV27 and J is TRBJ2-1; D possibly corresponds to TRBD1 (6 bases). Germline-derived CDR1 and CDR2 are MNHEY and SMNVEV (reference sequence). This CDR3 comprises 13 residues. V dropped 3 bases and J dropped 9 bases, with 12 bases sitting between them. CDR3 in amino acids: CASSLDSVGEQFF. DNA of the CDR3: TGTGCCAGCAGTTTGGACAGTGTGGGTGAGCAGTTCTTC.

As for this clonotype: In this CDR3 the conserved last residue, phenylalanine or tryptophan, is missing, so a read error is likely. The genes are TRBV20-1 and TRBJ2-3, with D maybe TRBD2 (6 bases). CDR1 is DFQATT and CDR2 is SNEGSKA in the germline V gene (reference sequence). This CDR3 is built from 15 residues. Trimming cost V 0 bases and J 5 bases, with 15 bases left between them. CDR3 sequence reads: CSARDPKGGGDTQYC. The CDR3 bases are TGCAGTGCTAGAGATCCGAAGGGAGGAGGAGATACGCAGTATTGT.

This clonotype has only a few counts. In DNA form, the CDR3 reads TGTGCCAGCAGCTTATGGGCGGGACCGGCTTATGGCTACACCTTC. Translated: CASSLWAGPAYGYTF. The chain has TRBV7-2 and TRBJ1-2; perhaps TRBD1 as D (5 bases). The CDR3 runs to 15 residues. Trimming took 2 bases from V and 5 from J, leaving 15 bases between them. The germline V gene has CDR1 SGHTA and CDR2 FQGNSA.

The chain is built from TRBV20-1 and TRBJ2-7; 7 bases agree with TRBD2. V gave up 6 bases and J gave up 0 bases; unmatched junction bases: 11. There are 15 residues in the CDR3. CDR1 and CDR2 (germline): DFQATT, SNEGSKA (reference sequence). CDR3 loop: CSADKAGSNSYEQYF. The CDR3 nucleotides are TGCAGTGCAGATAAAGCGGGGTCGAACTCCTACGAGCAGTACTTC.

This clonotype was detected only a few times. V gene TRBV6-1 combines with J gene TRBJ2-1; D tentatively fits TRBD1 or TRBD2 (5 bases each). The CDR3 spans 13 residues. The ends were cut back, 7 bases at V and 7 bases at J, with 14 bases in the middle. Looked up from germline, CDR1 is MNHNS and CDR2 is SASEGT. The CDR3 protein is CASKRGSQNEQFF. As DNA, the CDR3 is TGTGCCAGCAAGAGGGGTTCGCAAAATGAGCAGTTCTTC.

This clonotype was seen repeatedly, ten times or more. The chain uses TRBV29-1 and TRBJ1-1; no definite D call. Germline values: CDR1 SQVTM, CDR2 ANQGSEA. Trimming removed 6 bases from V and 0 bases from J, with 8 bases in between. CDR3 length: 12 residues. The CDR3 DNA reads TGCAGCGTCCTACAACTGAACACTGAAGCTTTCTTT. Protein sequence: CSVLQLNTEAFF.

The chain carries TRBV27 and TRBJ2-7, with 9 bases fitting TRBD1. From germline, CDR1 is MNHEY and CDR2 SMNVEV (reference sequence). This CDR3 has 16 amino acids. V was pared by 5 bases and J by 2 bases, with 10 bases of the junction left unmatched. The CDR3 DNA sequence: TGTGCCAGCAGTCCGTGGGACAGGGAGTTTCCCTACGAGCAGTACTTC. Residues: CASSPWDREFPYEQYF.

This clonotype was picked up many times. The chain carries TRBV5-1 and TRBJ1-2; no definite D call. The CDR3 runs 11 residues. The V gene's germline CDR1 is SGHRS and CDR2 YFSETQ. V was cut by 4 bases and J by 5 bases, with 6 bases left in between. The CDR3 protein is CASSGEYGYTF. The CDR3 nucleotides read TGCGCCAGCAGCGGCGAGTATGGCTACACCTTC.

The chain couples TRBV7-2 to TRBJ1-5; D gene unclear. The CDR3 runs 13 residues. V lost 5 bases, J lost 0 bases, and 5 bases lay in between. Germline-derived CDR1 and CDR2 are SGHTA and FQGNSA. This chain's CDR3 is CASSDNSNQPQHF. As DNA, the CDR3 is TGTGCCAGCAGCGACAATAGCAATCAGCCCCAGCATTTT.

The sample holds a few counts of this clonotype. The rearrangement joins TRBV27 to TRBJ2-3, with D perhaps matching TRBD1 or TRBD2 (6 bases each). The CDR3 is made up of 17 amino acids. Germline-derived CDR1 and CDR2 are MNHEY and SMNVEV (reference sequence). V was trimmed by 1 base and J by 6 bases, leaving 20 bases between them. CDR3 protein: CASSLWGDTQGTDTQYF. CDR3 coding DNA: TGTGCCAGCAGTTTATGGGGGGACACCCAAGGAACGGATACGCAGTATTTT.

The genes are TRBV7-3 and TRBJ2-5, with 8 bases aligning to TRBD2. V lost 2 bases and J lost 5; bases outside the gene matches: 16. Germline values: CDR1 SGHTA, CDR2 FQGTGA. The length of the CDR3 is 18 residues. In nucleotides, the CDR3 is TGTGCCAGCAGCTTACGGACTAGCTATACGTTTCTGGTTGAGACCCAGTACTTC. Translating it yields CASSLRTSYTFLVETQYF.

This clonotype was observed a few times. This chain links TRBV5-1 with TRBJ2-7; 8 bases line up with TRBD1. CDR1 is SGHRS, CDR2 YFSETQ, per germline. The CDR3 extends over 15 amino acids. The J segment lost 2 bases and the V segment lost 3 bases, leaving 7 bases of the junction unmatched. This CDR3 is CASSSGTGPTYEQYF. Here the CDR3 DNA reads TGCGCCAGCAGCTCGGGGACAGGCCCTACCTACGAGCAGTACTTC. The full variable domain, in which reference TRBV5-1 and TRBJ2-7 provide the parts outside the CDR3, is KAGVTQTPRYLIKTRGQQVTLSCSPISGHRSVSWYQQTPGQGLQFLFEYFSETQRNKGNFPGRFSGRQFSNSRSEMNVSTLELGDSALYLCASSSGTGPTYEQYFGPGTRLTVT.

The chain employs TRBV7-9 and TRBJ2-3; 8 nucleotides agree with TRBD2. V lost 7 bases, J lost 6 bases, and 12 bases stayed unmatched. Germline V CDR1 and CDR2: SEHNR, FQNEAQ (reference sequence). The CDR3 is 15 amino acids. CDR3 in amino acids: CASNPDGTRRDTQYF. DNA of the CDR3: TGTGCCAGCAACCCAGACGGGACTAGGAGGGATACGCAGTATTTT. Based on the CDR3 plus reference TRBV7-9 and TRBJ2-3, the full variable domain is DTGVSQNPRHKITKRGQNVTFRCDPISEHNRLYWYRQTLGQGPEFLTYFQNEAQLEKSRLLSDRFSAERPKGSFSTLEIQRTEQGDSAMYLCASNPDGTRRDTQYFGPGTRLTVL.

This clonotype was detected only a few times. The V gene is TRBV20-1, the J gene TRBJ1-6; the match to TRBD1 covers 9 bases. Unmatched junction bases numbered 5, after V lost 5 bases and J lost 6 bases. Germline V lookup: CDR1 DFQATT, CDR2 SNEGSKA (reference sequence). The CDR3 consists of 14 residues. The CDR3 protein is CSAVRTGANSPLHF. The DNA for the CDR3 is TGCAGTGCTGTCAGGACAGGGGCTAATTCACCCCTCCACTTT.

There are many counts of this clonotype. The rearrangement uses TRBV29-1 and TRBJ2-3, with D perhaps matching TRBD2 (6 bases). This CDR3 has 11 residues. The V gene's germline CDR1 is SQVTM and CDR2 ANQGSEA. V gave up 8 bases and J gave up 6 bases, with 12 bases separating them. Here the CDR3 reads CSLGEEDTQYF. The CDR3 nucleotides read TGCAGCCTTGGGGAGGAGGATACGCAGTATTTT.

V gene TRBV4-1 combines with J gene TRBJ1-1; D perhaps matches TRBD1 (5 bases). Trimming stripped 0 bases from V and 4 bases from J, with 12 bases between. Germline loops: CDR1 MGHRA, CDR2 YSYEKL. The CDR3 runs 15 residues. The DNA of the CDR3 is TGCGCCAGCAGCCAAGAGGACACTTCGGCCACTGAAGCTTTCTTT. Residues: CASSQEDTSATEAFF.

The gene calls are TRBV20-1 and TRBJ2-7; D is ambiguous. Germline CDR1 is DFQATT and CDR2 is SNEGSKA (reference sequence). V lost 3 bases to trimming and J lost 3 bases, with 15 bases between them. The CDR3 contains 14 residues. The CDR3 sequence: CSASRELKGYEQYF. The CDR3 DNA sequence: TGCAGTGCTAGTAGGGAACTGAAAGGCTACGAGCAGTACTTC.

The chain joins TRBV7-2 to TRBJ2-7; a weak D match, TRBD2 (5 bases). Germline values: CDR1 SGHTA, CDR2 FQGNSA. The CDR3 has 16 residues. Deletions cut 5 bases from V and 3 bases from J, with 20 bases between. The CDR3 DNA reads TGTGCCAGCAGCCCCAACTATTGGGAGCGCCGCTACGAGCAGTACTTC. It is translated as CASSPNYWERRYEQYF.

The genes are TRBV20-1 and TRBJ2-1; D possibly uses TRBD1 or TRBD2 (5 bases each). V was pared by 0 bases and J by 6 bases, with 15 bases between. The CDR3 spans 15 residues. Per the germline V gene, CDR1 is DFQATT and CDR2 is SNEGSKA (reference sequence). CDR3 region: CSARDQEGTGNEQFF. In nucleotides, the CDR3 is TGCAGTGCTAGAGATCAAGAAGGGACGGGCAATGAGCAGTTCTTC.

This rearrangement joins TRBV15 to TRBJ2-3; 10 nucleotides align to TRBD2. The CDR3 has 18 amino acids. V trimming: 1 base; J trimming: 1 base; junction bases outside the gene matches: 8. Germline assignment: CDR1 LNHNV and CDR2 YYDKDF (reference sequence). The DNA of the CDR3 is TGTGCCACCAGCAGAGGAAGGGATCTAGCGGGAGGCACAGATACGCAGTATTTT. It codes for CATSRGRDLAGGTDTQYF.

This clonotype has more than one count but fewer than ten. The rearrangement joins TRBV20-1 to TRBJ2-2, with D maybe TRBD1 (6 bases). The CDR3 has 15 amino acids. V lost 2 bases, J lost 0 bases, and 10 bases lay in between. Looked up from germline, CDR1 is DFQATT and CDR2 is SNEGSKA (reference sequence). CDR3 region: CSARRTDPNTGELFF. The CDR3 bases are TGCAGTGCTAGAAGGACAGATCCGAACACCGGGGAGCTGTTTTTT.

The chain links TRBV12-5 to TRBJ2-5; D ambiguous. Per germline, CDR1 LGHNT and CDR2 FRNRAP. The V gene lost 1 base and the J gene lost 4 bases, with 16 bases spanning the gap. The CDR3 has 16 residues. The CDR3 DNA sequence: TGTGCTAGTGGTTTGGCGATCGTGACGGGCCGAGAGACCCAGTACTTC. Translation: CASGLAIVTGRETQYF. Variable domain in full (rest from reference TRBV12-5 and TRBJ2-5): DARVTQTPRHKVTEMGQEVTMRCQPILGHNTVFWYRQTMMQGLELLAYFRNRAPLDDSGMPKDRFSAEMPDATLATLKIQPSEPRDSAVYFCASGLAIVTGRETQYFGPGTRLLVL.